The 11 T cell receptor beta chains reported below all come from one sample, sequenced in a study of blood T cell repertoires in COVID-19. Clones were sequenced by immunoSEQ multiplex PCR, and TCRdb holds only the in-frame ones, with some missing. The profile shows a few hundred thousand clones, roughly 89% of them singletons. Specimen: peripheral blood. The source of these receptors is a woman under 40 with COVID-19, enrolled during active disease.

This chain connects TRBV27 to TRBJ1-5, with D possibly matching TRBD1 (5 bases). This CDR3 has 16 residues. Germline CDR1 and CDR2: MNHEY and SMNVEV (reference sequence). Trimming stripped 3 bases from V and 2 bases from J, with 14 bases between. The CDR3 bases are TGTGCCAGCAGTTTCGGAGGGGACCGCGGCAATCAGCCCCAGCATTTT. Translating it yields CASSFGGDRGNQPQHF.

V and J are TRBV7-9 and TRBJ1-2; D may be TRBD1 (5 bases). The CDR3 spans 15 residues. Germline V gene sequence: CDR1 SEHNR, CDR2 FQNEAQ (reference sequence). The germline V and J ends were trimmed by 6 bases and 4 bases, with 18 bases remaining between them. The CDR3 reads CASSPTGHTPYGYTF. CDR3 coding DNA: TGTGCCAGCAGTCCCACAGGACACACGCCCTATGGCTACACCTTC.

V is TRBV28 and J is TRBJ1-3, with D unresolved. Germline-derived CDR1 and CDR2 are MDHEN and SYDVKM. The CDR3 spans 12 residues. Trimming cost V 6 bases and J 3 bases, with 6 bases left between them. The DNA for the CDR3 is TGTGCCAGCAGAAAGAGTGGAAACACCATATATTTT. Its protein product is CASRKSGNTIYF.

The chain links TRBV25-1 to TRBJ1-2, with D perhaps TRBD1 (5 bases). Germline values: CDR1 MGHDK, CDR2 SYGVNS. The CDR3 runs 13 residues. Trimming removed 6 bases from V and 2 bases from J, with 10 bases in between. This CDR3 is CASSNGGNYGYTF. The CDR3 bases are TGTGCCAGCAGCAACGGGGGGAACTATGGCTACACCTTC.

The chain recombines TRBV10-2 with TRBJ1-6, with a possible D match to TRBD1 (6 bases). The V gene lost 4 bases and the J gene lost 7 bases, with 11 bases spanning the gap. The germline gives CDR1 WSHSY, CDR2 SAAADI. The CDR3 totals 14 residues. CDR3 nucleotides: TGCGCCAGCAGTGTGCAGGGGCAAAATTCACCCCTCCACTTT. Protein: CASSVQGQNSPLHF.

V and J are TRBV15 and TRBJ1-1; D remains ambiguous. There are 13 residues in the CDR3. V was shortened by 2 bases and J by 1 base, with 5 bases between the two germline ends. Germline-derived CDR1 and CDR2 are LNHNV and YYDKDF (reference sequence). This CDR3 reads CATSRNSNTEAFF. For the CDR3, the DNA is TGTGCCACCAGCAGAAACTCGAACACTGAAGCTTTCTTT.

The V call is TRBV19, the J call TRBJ2-1, with D possibly matching TRBD2 (7 bases). The CDR3 sequence is 14 residues long. The ends were cut back, 5 bases at V and 5 bases at J, with 13 bases in the middle. Germline CDR1 reads LNHDA; CDR2 reads SQIVND (reference sequence). The CDR3 coding sequence is TGTGCCAGTAGTTGGGGGGGCAGGGACAATGAGCAGTTCTTC. Translated: CASSWGGRDNEQFF.

The chain couples TRBV10-2 to TRBJ1-5, with a possible D match to TRBD1 (6 bases). The CDR3 contains 18 residues. The germline V gene encodes CDR1 WSHSY and CDR2 SAAADI. V was cut by 0 bases and J by 9 bases, with 24 bases left in between. The CDR3 nucleotides are TGCGCCAGCAGTGAGTCGGGACCAGGGGATGGGGCGAGGAGGCCCCAGCATTTT. Translated, it gives CASSESGPGDGARRPQHF.

The chain links TRBV6-5 to TRBJ2-4; D remains ambiguous. Germline V gives CDR1 MNHEY, CDR2 SVGAGI. CDR3 length: 14 residues. The V end was cut by 7 bases, the J end by 5 bases, with 15 bases between. CDR3 bases: TGTGCCAGCACAAACCTCGGTGCTGAAAACATTCAGTACTTC. This codes for CASTNLGAENIQYF.

V and J are TRBV4-2 and TRBJ1-1, with unresolved D. CDR3 size: 15 residues. Trimming stripped 1 base from V and 0 bases from J, with 9 bases between. CDR1 and CDR2 (germline): LGHNA, YNFKEQ. DNA for the CDR3: TGTGCCAGCAGCCAAGGGCGGGCCTTGAACACTGAAGCTTTCTTT. Its translation: CASSQGRALNTEAFF.

A single count supports this clone. The V call is TRBV30, the J call TRBJ1-1; D possibly corresponds to TRBD1 (6 bases). V lost 0 bases and J 0 bases, leaving 14 bases between the germline ends. The CDR3 runs to 16 residues. The V gene's germline CDR1 is GTSNPN and CDR2 SVGIG (reference sequence). CDR3 DNA sequence: TGTGCCTGGAGTGTGATGCTTGGACAGATGAACACTGAAGCTTTCTTT. It yields the protein CAWSVMLGQMNTEAFF.